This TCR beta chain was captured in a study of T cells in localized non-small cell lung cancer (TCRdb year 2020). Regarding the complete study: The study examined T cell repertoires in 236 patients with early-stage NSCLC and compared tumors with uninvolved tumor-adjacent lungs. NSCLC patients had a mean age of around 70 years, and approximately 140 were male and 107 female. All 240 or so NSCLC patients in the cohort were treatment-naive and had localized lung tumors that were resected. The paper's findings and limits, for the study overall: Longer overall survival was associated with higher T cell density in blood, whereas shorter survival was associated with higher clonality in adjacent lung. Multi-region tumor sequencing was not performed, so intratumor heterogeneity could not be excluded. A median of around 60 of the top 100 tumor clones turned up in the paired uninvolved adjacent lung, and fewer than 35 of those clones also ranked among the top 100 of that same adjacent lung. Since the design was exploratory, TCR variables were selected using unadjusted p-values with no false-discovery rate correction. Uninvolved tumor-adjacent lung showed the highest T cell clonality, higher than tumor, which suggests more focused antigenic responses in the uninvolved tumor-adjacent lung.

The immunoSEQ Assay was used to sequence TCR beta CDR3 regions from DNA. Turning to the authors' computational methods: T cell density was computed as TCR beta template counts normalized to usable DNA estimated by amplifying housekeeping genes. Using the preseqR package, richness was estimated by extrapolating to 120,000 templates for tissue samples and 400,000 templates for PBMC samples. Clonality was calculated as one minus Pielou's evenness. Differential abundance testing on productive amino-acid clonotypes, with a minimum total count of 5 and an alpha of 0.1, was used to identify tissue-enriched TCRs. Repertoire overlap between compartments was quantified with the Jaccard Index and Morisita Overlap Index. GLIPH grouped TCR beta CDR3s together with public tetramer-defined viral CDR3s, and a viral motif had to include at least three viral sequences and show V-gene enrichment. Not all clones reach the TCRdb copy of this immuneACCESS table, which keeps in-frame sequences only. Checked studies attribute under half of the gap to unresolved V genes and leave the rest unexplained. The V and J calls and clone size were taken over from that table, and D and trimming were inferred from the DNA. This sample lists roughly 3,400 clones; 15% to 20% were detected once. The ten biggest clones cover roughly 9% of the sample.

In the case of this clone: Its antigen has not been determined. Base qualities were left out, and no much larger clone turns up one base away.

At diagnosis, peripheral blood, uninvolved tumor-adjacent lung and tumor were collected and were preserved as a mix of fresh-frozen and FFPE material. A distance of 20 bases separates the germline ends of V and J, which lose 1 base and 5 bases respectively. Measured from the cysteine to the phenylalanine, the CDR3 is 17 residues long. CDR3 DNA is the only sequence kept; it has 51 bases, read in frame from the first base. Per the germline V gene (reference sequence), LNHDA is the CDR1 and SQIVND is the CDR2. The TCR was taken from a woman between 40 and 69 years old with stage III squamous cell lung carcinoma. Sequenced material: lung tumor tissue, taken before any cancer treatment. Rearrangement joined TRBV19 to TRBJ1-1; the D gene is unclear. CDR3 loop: CASSIVPLLTSGTEAFF. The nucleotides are TGTGCCAGTAGTATAGTCCCCTTATTGACCTCGGGGACTGAAGCTTTCTTT.